This TCR beta chain was recorded in a study of CXCR3-negative and CXCR3-positive naive CD8 T cells. Study-wide results and caveats: Similarly elevated diversity marked both naive subsets, with memory CD8+ cells showing far lower diversity. When CXCR3-positive naive cells were set against CXCR3-negative naive cells, the former had more hydrophobic TRB CDR3s.

Germline CDR1 is MNHEY and CDR2 is SVGAGI. CDR3 length: 13 residues. Turning to this clonotype: Antigen unknown.

In preparing the TRB cDNA libraries, 5' RACE with UMI labels was used. TCRdb reworked the 5' RACE reads into one entry per CDR3 protein, no DNA. Recorded here are under 85,000 distinct CDR3 sequences; the top ten clones represent 0.71%. This TCR was sampled from a human donor in good health. Some clones in this sample may be carry-over from other donors' samples. V and J are TRBV6-5 and TRBJ2-7; there is no DNA to check the TCRdb D call of TRBD1. The sample comprised naive CXCR3+ CD8+ T cells from blood. Subset here: CD45RO-CCR7+CD27+CD95- naive CD8+ T cells expressing CXCR3 (TNR3+). Here the CDR3 reads CASSYTGFYEQYF.